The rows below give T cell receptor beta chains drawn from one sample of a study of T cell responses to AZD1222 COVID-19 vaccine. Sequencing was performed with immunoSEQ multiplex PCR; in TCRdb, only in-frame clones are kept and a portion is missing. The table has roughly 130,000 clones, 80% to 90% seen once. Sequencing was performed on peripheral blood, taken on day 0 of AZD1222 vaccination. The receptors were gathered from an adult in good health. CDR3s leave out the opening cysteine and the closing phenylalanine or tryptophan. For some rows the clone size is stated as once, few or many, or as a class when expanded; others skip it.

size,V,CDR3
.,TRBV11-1,ASSLHRDMNTEAF
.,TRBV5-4,ASSLELENIQY
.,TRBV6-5,ASGRRGGSETQY
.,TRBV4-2,ASSSLAGGLSTDTQY
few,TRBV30,ACRGPLSNSEAF
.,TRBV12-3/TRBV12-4,ASSPGENQPQH
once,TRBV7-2,ASSASGTYYGYT
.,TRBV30,AWRKGDRVRNTIY
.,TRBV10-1,ASSTGETNEKLF
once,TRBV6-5,ASSYGQGAYEQY
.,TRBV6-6,ASSYGQETQY
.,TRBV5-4,ASSPQGGLSGNTIY
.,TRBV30,AWSDNGVRGYT
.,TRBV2,ASMWYNEQF